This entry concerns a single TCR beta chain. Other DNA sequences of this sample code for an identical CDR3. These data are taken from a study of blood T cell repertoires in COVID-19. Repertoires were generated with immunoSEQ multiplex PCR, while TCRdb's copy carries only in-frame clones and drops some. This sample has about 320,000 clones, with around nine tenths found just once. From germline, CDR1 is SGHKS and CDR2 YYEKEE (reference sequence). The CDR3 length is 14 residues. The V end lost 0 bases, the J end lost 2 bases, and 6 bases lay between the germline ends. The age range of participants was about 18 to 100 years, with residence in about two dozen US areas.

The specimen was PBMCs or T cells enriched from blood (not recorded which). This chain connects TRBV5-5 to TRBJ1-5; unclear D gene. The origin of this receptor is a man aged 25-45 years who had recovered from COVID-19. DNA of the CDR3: TGTGCCAGCAGCTTGGTGGGAGGCAATCAGCCCCAGCATTTT. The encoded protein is CASSLVGGNQPQHF.